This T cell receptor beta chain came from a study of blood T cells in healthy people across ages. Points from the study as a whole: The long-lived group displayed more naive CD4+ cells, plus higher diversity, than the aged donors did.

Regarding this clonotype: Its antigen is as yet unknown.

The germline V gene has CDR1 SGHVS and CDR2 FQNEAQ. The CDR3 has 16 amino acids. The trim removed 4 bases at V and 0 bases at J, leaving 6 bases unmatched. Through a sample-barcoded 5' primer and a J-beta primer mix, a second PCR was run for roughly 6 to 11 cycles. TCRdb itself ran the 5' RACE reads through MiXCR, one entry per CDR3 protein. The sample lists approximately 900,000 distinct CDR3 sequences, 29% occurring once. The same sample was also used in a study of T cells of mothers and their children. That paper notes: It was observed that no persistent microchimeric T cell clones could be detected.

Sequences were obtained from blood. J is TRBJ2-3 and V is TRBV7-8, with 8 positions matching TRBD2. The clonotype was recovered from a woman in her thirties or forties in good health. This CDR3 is CASSSRGGGSTDTQYF. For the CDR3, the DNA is TGTGCCAGCAGCTCCCGGGGGGGCGGTAGCACAGATACGCAGTATTTT. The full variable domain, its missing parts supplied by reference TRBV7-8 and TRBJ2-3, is GAGVSQSPRYKVAKRGQDVALRCDPISGHVSLFWYQQALGQGPEFLTYFQNEAQLDKSGLPSDRFFAERPEGSVSTLKIQRTQQEDSAVYLCASSSRGGGSTDTQYFGPGTRLTVL.